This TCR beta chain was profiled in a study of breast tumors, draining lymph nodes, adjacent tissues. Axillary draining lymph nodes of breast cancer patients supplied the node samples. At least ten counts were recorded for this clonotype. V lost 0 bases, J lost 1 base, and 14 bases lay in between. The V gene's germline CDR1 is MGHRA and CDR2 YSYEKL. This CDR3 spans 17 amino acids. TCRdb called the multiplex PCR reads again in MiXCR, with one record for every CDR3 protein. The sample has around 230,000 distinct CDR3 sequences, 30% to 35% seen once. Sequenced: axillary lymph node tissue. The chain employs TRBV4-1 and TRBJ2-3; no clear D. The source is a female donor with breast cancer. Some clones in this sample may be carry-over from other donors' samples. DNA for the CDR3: TGCGCCAGCAGCCAAGATATAAGGACGCAACGCACAGATACGCAGTATTTT. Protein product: CASSQDIRTQRTDTQYF.